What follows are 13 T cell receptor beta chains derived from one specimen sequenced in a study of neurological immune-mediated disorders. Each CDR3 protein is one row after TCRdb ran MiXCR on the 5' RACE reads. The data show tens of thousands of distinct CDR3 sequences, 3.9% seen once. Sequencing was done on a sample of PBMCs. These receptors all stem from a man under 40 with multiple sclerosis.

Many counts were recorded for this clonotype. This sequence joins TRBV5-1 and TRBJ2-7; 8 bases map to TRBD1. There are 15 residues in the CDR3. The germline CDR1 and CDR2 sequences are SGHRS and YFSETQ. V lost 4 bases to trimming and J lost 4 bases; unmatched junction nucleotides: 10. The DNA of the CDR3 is TGCGCCAGCAGCGCGAGCCAGGGGGCTGGGTACGAGCAGTACTTC. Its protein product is CASSASQGAGYEQYF.

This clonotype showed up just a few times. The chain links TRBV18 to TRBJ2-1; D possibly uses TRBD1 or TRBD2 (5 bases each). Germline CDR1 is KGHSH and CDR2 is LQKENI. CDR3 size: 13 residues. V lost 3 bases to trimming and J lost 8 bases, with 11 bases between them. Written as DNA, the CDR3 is TGTGCCAGCTCACCGGGGACGCCCGATGAGCAGTTCTTC. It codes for CASSPGTPDEQFF.

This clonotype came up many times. CDR3: CSARETGGGMETQYF. CDR3 in DNA: TGCAGTGCTAGAGAGACCGGCGGGGGGATGGAGACCCAGTACTTC. The chain couples TRBV20-1 to TRBJ2-5, with 8 bases matching TRBD2. Trimming cost V 0 bases and J 5 bases; bases outside gene matches: 8. Germline V gene lookup returns CDR1 DFQATT and CDR2 SNEGSKA (reference sequence). The CDR3 sequence is 15 residues long.

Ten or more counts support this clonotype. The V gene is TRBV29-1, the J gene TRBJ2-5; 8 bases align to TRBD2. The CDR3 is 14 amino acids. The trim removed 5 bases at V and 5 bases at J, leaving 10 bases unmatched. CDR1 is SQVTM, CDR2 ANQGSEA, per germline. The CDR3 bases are TGCAGCGTTTTTGCCGGGACTAGTGAGGAGACCCAGTACTTC. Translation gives CSVFAGTSEETQYF.

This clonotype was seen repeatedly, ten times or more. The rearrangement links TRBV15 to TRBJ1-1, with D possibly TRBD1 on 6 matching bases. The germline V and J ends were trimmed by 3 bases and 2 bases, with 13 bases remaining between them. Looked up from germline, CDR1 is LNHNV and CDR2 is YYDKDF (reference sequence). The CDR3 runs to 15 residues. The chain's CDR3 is CATSRATGTNTEAFF. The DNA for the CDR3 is TGTGCCACCAGCAGGGCCACAGGGACAAACACTGAAGCTTTCTTT.

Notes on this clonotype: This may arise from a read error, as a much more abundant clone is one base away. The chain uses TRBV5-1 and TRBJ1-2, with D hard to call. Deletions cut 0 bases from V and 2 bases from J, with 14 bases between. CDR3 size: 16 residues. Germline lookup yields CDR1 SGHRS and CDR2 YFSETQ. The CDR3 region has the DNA TGCGCCAGCAGCTTGGATCTGGGCACCCGGAACTATGGCTACACCTTC. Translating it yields CASSLDLGTRNYGYTF.

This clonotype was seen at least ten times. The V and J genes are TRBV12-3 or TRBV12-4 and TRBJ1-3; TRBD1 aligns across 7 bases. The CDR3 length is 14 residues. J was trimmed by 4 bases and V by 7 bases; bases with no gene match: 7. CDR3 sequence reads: CASTFPGQGNTIYF. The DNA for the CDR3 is TGTGCCAGCACTTTTCCGGGACAGGGAAACACCATATATTTT.

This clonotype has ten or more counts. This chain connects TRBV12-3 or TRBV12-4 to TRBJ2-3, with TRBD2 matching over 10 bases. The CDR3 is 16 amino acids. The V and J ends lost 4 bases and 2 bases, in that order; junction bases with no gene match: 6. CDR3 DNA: TGTGCCAGCAGTTACTTTAGCGGGGGGACCACAGATACGCAGTATTTT. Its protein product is CASSYFSGGTTDTQYF.

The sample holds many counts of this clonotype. CDR3 sequence (DNA): TGTGCCAGCAGCAGCCGGGACAGGGCCTACGAGCAGTACTTC. Residues: CASSSRDRAYEQYF. The chain recombines TRBV9 with TRBJ2-7; 9 nucleotides align to TRBD1. Germline values: CDR1 SGDLS, CDR2 YYNGEE. V gave up 4 bases and J gave up 2 bases; unmatched junction bases: 4. This CDR3 has 14 residues.

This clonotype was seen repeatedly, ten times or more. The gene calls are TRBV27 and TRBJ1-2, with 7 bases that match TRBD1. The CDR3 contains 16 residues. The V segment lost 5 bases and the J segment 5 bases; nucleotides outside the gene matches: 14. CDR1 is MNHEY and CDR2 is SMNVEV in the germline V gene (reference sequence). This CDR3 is CASSPGQRLLGYGYTF. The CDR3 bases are TGTGCCAGCAGTCCGGGACAGCGTCTCCTAGGTTATGGCTACACCTTC.

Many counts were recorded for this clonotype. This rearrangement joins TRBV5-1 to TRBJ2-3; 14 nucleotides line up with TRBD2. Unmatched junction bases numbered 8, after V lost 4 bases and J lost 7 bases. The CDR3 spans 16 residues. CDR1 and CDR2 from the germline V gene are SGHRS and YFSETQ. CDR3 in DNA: TGCGCCAGCAGCAGGACCGGGACTAGCGGGGGCAATACGCAGTATTTT. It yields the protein CASSRTGTSGGNTQYF.

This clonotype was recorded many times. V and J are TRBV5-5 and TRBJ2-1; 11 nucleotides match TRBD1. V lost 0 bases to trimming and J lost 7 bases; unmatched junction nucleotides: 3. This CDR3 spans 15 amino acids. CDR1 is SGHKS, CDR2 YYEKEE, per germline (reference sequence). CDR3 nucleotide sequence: TGTGCCAGCAGCTTGGATTGGGACAGGGGGAATGAGCAGTTCTTC. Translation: CASSLDWDRGNEQFF.

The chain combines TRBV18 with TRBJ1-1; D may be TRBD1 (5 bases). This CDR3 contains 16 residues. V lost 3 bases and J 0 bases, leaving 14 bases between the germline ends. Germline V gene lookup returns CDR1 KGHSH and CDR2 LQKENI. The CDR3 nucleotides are TGTGCCAGCTCACCTGCACGAGGGGTAGTGAACACTGAAGCTTTCTTT. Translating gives CASSPARGVVNTEAFF.